This TCR beta chain was documented in a study of T cell responses to AZD1222 COVID-19 vaccine. Here immunoSEQ multiplex PCR was the method, and the copy in TCRdb shows in-frame clones only, minus some. The sample holds 45,000 to 55,000 clones, about 81% seen once. CDR1 SGHNT and CDR2 YENEEA come from the germline V gene. V shed 6 bases, J shed 1 base, and the junction held 9 bases outside the gene matches. This CDR3 spans 15 amino acids. The receptor comes from an adult in good health. V and J are TRBV11-3 and TRBJ2-7, with TRBD1 identical over 7 bases. The sample consisted of peripheral blood, taken on day 0 of AZD1222 vaccination. The CDR3: CASRSRTGPSYEQYF. The CDR3, as DNA: TGTGCCAGCAGATCAAGGACAGGCCCTTCCTACGAGCAGTACTTC. Based on the CDR3 plus reference TRBV11-3 and TRBJ2-7, the full variable domain is EAGVVQSPRYKIIEKKQPVAFWCNPISGHNTLYWYLQNLGQGPELLIRYENEEAVDDSQLPKDRFSAERLKGVDSTLKIQPAELGDSAVYLCASRSRTGPSYEQYFGPGTRLTVT.